Below, 23 T cell receptor beta chains from the same sample are listed, as sequenced in a study of PD-1 blockade in classical Hodgkin lymphoma. Following autologous stem cell transplantation, relapse occurred in every patient, and exposure to brentuximab vedotin varied. Sequencing used immunoSEQ multiplex PCR; TCRdb keeps in-frame clones, though not all of them. The repertoire has about 13,000 clones, 80% to 95% of them found once; the top ten carry roughly 20%. Sample: peripheral blood mononuclear cells (PBMCs), taken at baseline. Receptor source: a human donor with classical Hodgkin lymphoma.

The chain links TRBV9 to TRBJ2-3, with 10 positions matching TRBD2. Per the germline V gene, CDR1 is SGDLS and CDR2 is YYNGEE. This CDR3 has 16 amino acids. The junction had 9 bases not matched to a gene; V was cut back by 4 bases and J by 4 bases. The chain's CDR3 is CASSSRAGGYSDTQYF. The CDR3 DNA follows: TGTGCCAGCAGCTCAAGAGCGGGGGGGTATTCAGATACGCAGTATTTT.

The J gene is TRBJ1-5, the V gene TRBV7-9; D is unclear. This CDR3 spans 14 amino acids. Trimming stripped 5 bases from V and 6 bases from J, with 14 bases between. CDR1 SEHNR and CDR2 FQNEAQ come from the germline V gene (reference sequence). The CDR3 region is CASSPEGGFQPQHF. The CDR3 nucleotides read TGTGCCAGCAGCCCCGAGGGAGGGTTTCAGCCCCAGCATTTT.

This chain uses TRBV7-8 with TRBJ2-3; TRBD2 agrees at 8 bases. The CDR3 runs 17 residues. Germline V gene sequence: CDR1 SGHVS, CDR2 FQNEAQ. The ends lost 2 bases at V and 1 base at J; junction bases unmatched: 8. CDR3 bases: TGTGCCAGCAGCTTACTCCGTGGAGCGGGGGGCACAGATACGCAGTATTTT. This translates into CASSLLRGAGGTDTQYF.

The gene calls are TRBV11-2 and TRBJ2-7, with D tentatively TRBD1 (5 bases). CDR1 and CDR2 (germline): SGHAT, FQNNGV. The CDR3 contains 13 residues. Trimming stripped 5 bases from V and 1 base from J, with 9 bases between. Here the CDR3 reads CASSPDSSYEQYF. CDR3 DNA: TGTGCCAGCAGCCCTGACAGTTCCTACGAGCAGTACTTC.

This sequence joins TRBV5-1 and TRBJ1-1, with D tentatively TRBD1 (5 bases). The germline gives CDR1 SGHRS, CDR2 YFSETQ. The CDR3 runs to 14 residues. The ends were cut back, 0 bases at V and 1 base at J, with 7 bases in the middle. In nucleotides, the CDR3 is TGCGCCAGCAGCTTGGGACAGTCGAACACTGAAGCTTTCTTT. It translates to CASSLGQSNTEAFF.

V usage is TRBV5-8 and J usage is TRBJ2-1; unclear D gene. Germline V gene lookup returns CDR1 SGHTS and CDR2 YDEGEE. V was pared by 0 bases and J by 6 bases, with 4 bases between. This CDR3 has 12 amino acids. CDR3 DNA: TGTGCCAGCAGCTTGGTTCCCAATGAGCAGTTCTTC. It yields the protein CASSLVPNEQFF.

This chain connects TRBV18 to TRBJ2-1; 9 positions agree with TRBD1. Germline V CDR1 and CDR2: KGHSH, LQKENI. The CDR3 length is 14 residues. With V trimmed by 4 bases and J by 8 bases, 6 bases remained unmatched. CDR3 coding DNA: TGTGCCAGCTCACTACAGGGGGCGGGCGATGAGCAGTTCTTC. It translates to CASSLQGAGDEQFF.

The chain couples TRBV18 to TRBJ1-3; 8 nucleotides agree with TRBD1. There are 16 residues in the CDR3. J lost 2 bases, V lost 5 bases, and 8 bases had no gene match. CDR1 KGHSH and CDR2 LQKENI come from the germline V gene. The CDR3 loop is CASSSGQGNTGNTIYF. The CDR3 DNA follows: TGTGCCAGCTCATCCGGACAGGGCAATACTGGAAACACCATATATTTT.

The chain is built from TRBV19 and TRBJ2-7; 7 bases agree with TRBD1. J lost 7 bases, V lost 3 bases, and 9 bases had no gene match. CDR3 length: 14 amino acids. Germline CDR1 LNHDA, CDR2 SQIVND (reference sequence). CDR3 DNA: TGTGCCAGTAGTATGGATTGGGGCAGGGGGGAGCAGTACTTC. Residues: CASSMDWGRGEQYF.

This CDR3 is CAWSRGQITYEQYF. CDR3 in DNA: TGTGCCTGGAGCCGGGGACAGATCACCTACGAGCAGTACTTC. The chain has TRBV30 and TRBJ2-7, with 7 bases lining up with TRBD1. Germline V CDR1 and CDR2: GTSNPN, SVGIG (reference sequence). Trimming removed 3 bases from V and 2 bases from J; junction bases left unmatched: 7. This CDR3 comprises 14 residues.

This chain links TRBV5-5 with TRBJ1-1; D perhaps matches TRBD1 (5 bases). The germline CDR1 and CDR2 sequences are SGHKS and YYEKEE (reference sequence). The CDR3 loop spans 16 amino acids. The V and J ends lost 7 bases and 2 bases respectively, with 21 bases between them. This CDR3 reads CASLPAIRDPNTEAFF. The CDR3 region has the DNA TGTGCCAGCCTTCCAGCGATCCGGGACCCAAACACTGAAGCTTTCTTT.

The chain combines TRBV10-3 with TRBJ2-3; 7 bases are shared with TRBD2. This CDR3 region has 15 residues. The V gene end was trimmed by 3 bases and the J gene end by 3 bases; junction bases not matched to a gene: 6. CDR1 ENHRY and CDR2 SYGVKD come from the germline V gene. Here the CDR3 DNA reads TGTGCCATCAGTGACGGGGGGTCTTTTACAGATACGCAGTATTTT. It translates to CAISDGGSFTDTQYF.

V and J are TRBV7-2 and TRBJ2-3; 7 bases map to TRBD1. This CDR3 comprises 14 residues. Trimming took 5 bases from V and 8 from J; bases not matched to a gene: 10. The germline V gene has CDR1 SGHTA and CDR2 FQGNSA. The CDR3 loop reads CASSASRTGGTQYF. DNA of the CDR3: TGTGCCAGCAGCGCAAGCCGGACAGGTGGTACGCAGTATTTT.

J is TRBJ2-1 and V is TRBV18; 10 nucleotides line up with TRBD1. With 3 bases clipped from V and 7 bases from J, the junction kept 15 bases outside the gene matches. Germline assignment: CDR1 KGHSH and CDR2 LQKENI. The CDR3 runs to 18 residues. The CDR3 nucleotides are TGTGCCAGCTCACCTCTTATTTCCGGGACAGGGGTCAGTAATGAGCAGTTCTTC. Its translation: CASSPLISGTGVSNEQFF.

The V gene is TRBV19, the J gene TRBJ2-1; D gene unclear. V was trimmed by 1 base and J by 5 bases, leaving 15 bases between them. Germline CDR1 is LNHDA and CDR2 is SQIVND (reference sequence). CDR3 length equals 16 residues. CDR3 protein: CASSIARQLYNNEQFF. CDR3 nucleotide sequence: TGTGCCAGTAGTATAGCACGACAACTATATAACAATGAGCAGTTCTTC.

The gene calls are TRBV5-1 and TRBJ1-3; tentative D call: TRBD1 (6 bases). The CDR3 consists of 14 residues. The V end lost 3 bases, the J end lost 4 bases, and 11 bases lay between the germline ends. Germline assignment: CDR1 SGHRS and CDR2 YFSETQ. Here the CDR3 reads CASSWGAGGNTIYF. In DNA, the CDR3 is TGCGCCAGCAGCTGGGGGGCAGGCGGAAACACCATATATTTT.

This chain uses TRBV10-2 with TRBJ2-3, with 11 bases that match TRBD2. CDR3 length equals 15 residues. V dropped 6 bases and J dropped 1; count of bases not matched to a gene: 3. CDR1 is WSHSY and CDR2 is SAAADI in the germline V gene. The CDR3 sequence is CASRPGLAGTDTQYF. DNA for the CDR3: TGCGCCAGCAGGCCGGGACTAGCGGGCACAGATACGCAGTATTTT.

V is TRBV5-4 and J is TRBJ2-5; D not resolved. This CDR3 has 15 amino acids. CDR1 and CDR2 from the germline V gene are SGHNT and YYREEE (reference sequence). V was clipped by 4 bases and J by 1 base, with 14 bases between them. The CDR3 coding sequence is TGTGCCAGCAGCACATATCCCCAGCTCCAAGAGACCCAGTACTTC. It translates to CASSTYPQLQETQYF. The full variable domain, rest sourced from reference TRBV5-4 and TRBJ2-5, is ETGVTQSPTHLIKTRGQQVTLRCSSQSGHNTVSWYQQALGQGPQFIFQYYREEENGRGNFPPRFSGLQFPNYSSELNVNALELDDSALYLCASSTYPQLQETQYFGPGTRLLVL.

The J gene is TRBJ1-4, the V gene TRBV5-1; D is unclear. Trimming shortened V by 1 base and J by 3 bases, and 7 bases separated the two germline ends. Germline lookup yields CDR1 SGHRS and CDR2 YFSETQ. The CDR3 spans 14 residues. The CDR3 region has the DNA TGCGCCAGCAGCTTGTCAGATTCTAATGAAAAACTGTTTTTT. Its translation: CASSLSDSNEKLFF.

The chain has TRBV18 and TRBJ1-3; D is unclear. There are 16 residues in the CDR3. The germline V gene has CDR1 KGHSH and CDR2 LQKENI. Between the trimmed V and J ends, which lost 5 bases and 0 bases, there was a span of 14 bases. CDR3 in DNA: TGTGCCAGCTCAAACAACCCCCCTTTCTCTGGAAACACCATATATTTT. This sequence encodes CASSNNPPFSGNTIYF.

This rearrangement joins TRBV4-1 to TRBJ1-2; D not resolved. This CDR3 comprises 17 residues. V was pared by 0 bases and J by 2 bases, with 16 bases between. Germline-derived CDR1 and CDR2 are MGHRA and YSYEKL. The CDR3: CASSQDANPGPNYGYTF. The CDR3 DNA reads TGCGCCAGCAGCCAAGATGCCAATCCCGGACCCAACTATGGCTACACCTTC.

This chain uses TRBV6-4 with TRBJ2-2, with 10 bases matching TRBD1. This CDR3 region has 17 residues. V shed 2 bases, J shed 3 bases, and the junction held 6 bases outside the gene matches. Germline CDR1 is MRHNA and CDR2 is SNTAGT. CDR3 sequence: CASSDNSGTGDTGELFF. The CDR3, as DNA: TGTGCCAGCAGTGACAACTCCGGGACAGGGGACACCGGGGAGCTGTTTTTT.

The rearrangement links TRBV30 to TRBJ2-5, with 11 bases matching TRBD2. V dropped 2 bases and J dropped 3; count of bases not matched to a gene: 8. This CDR3 is built from 16 residues. Germline CDR1 and CDR2: GTSNPN and SVGIG (reference sequence). For the CDR3, the DNA is TGTGCCTGGAGTTTCCTACCGGGACTAGCGGAAGAGACCCAGTACTTC. Translation: CAWSFLPGLAEETQYF. Together with reference TRBV30 and TRBJ2-5, the CDR3 gives the full variable domain: SQTIHQWPATLVQPVGSPLSLECTVEGTSNPNLYWYRQAAGRGLQLLFYSVGIGQISSEVPQNLSASRPQDRQFILSSKKLLLSDSGFYLCAWSFLPGLAEETQYFGPGTRLLVL.